This T cell receptor (beta chain) stems from a study of T-cell reconstitution after alpha-beta-depleted transplantation in children. The study's findings and limits: At the one-year point after transplant, T-cell counts and TCRbeta diversity were found to come mostly from T cells that had been newly produced. About two months after transplant, alpha-beta T cells reportedly came from several hundred expanded graft clones. Surviving recipient T cells and intrathymic progenitors accounted for some patients' high TCRbeta diversity at day 60.

This clonotype was observed a handful of times. Its specificity is unknown. A TCRbeta library incorporating unique molecular identifiers was prepared. TCRdb reanalysed the PCR reads using MiXCR and keeps one entry per CDR3 protein. The table lists around 130,000 distinct CDR3 sequences, about 9.6% of them singletons. The V segment lost 5 bases and the J segment 3 bases; nucleotides outside the gene matches: 2. Per germline, CDR1 GTSNPN and CDR2 SVGIG (reference sequence). The CDR3 contains 12 residues. The chain carries TRBV30 and TRBJ2-7, with 9 bases aligning to TRBD1. The sequences come from PBMCs, mostly from graft donor cells, collected 180 days after TCRalphabeta/CD19-depleted stem cell transplant. The TCR sequence derives from a girl in the first two years of life who had a stem cell transplant for combined immunodeficiency, so the T cells may come from the graft donor. The CDR3: CAWGDRDYEQYF. The CDR3 region has the DNA TGTGCCTGGGGGGACAGGGACTACGAGCAGTACTTC. The full variable domain, rest sourced from reference TRBV30 and TRBJ2-7, is SQTIHQWPATLVQPVGSPLSLECTVEGTSNPNLYWYRQAAGRGLQLLFYSVGIGQISSEVPQNLSASRPQDRQFILSSKKLLLSDSGFYLCAWGDRDYEQYFGPGTRLTVT.